The clone carrying this TCR beta chain has only one observation. The target antigen is unknown. These data come from a study of shared clonotypes between healthy human individuals. Study findings and constraints: Tissues were not sampled, only blood, and their repertoires likely differ.

The method was immunoSEQ multiplex PCR; TCRdb's version includes in-frame clones alone and lacks a portion of them. This table holds hundreds of thousands of clones, 96% found once. As defined, naive CD8 cells were CD45RO-negative and positively selected for CCR7, with terminally differentiated effector memory CD45RA+ cells excluded. The CDR3 loop spans 15 amino acids. V shed 3 bases, J shed 5 bases, and the junction held 9 bases outside the gene matches. Germline-derived CDR1 and CDR2 are SGHDN and FVKESK. Sequenced: naive CD8+ T cells sorted from blood. The sequence came from a man aged 30 to 45 in good health. The chain combines TRBV14 with TRBJ2-5; the match to TRBD1 covers 7 bases. DNA of the CDR3: TGTGCCAGCAGCCAGTGGACAGGAGCCGTGGAGACCCAGTACTTC. It translates to CASSQWTGAVETQYF.